What follows are 14 T cell receptor beta chains derived from one specimen sequenced in a study of CD8 T cells in ankylosing spondylitis. Study-level findings and limits: Characteristic of ankylosing spondylitis blood, it appeared, was a TCR beta motif comprising roughly 8 highly homologous variants.

Antigens of these TCRs are unknown. TCRdb fed the 5' RACE reads into MiXCR, producing one record per CDR3 protein. In the table there are 100,000 or so distinct CDR3 sequences, roughly 9% of which are singletons. Sample: blood, either unsorted or a sorted T cell fraction (not recorded which). The receptors derive from a male donor with ankylosing spondylitis.

This clonotype has only a few counts. This sequence joins TRBV6-1 and TRBJ2-1; a possible D gene is TRBD1 (6 bases). Trimming shortened V by 2 bases and J by 2 bases, and 10 bases separated the two germline ends. The CDR3 covers 15 residues. Germline V lookup: CDR1 MNHNS, CDR2 SASEGT. The CDR3 is CASSERGDTYNEQFF. Here the CDR3 DNA reads TGTGCCAGCAGTGAACGAGGGGACACCTACAATGAGCAGTTCTTC.

This clonotype was seen a few times. V is TRBV6-5 and J is TRBJ1-5, with D possibly being TRBD1 (5 bases). The CDR3 runs to 16 residues. The V and J ends lost 2 bases and 4 bases respectively, with 15 bases between them. Germline loops: CDR1 MNHEY, CDR2 SVGAGI. CDR3 loop: CASSYPARGGNQPQHF. CDR3 nucleotides: TGTGCCAGCAGTTACCCAGCGAGGGGTGGTAATCAGCCCCAGCATTTT.

This clonotype came up many times. The chain carries TRBV6-4 and TRBJ2-3; 9 bases map to TRBD1. CDR1 and CDR2 from the germline V gene are MRHNA and SNTAGT. There are 15 residues in the CDR3. V lost 2 bases, J lost 4 bases, and 4 bases stayed unmatched. Here the CDR3 DNA reads TGTGCCAGCAGTGACCCCGGGACAGGGCCAGATACGCAGTATTTT. Translated: CASSDPGTGPDTQYF.

This clonotype was seen at least ten times. This rearrangement joins TRBV5-6 to TRBJ2-7; the match to TRBD2 covers 9 bases. The CDR3 has 16 residues. CDR1 is SGHDT and CDR2 is YYEEEE in the germline V gene. V shed 1 base and J 2 bases; nucleotides not matched to a gene: 7. The CDR3 is CASSLTSGRLTYEQYF. The CDR3 bases are TGTGCCAGCAGCTTGACTAGCGGGCGTCTTACCTACGAGCAGTACTTC.

The chain has TRBV29-1 and TRBJ1-1; tentatively, D is TRBD1 (5 bases). CDR3 length: 16 residues. Germline-derived CDR1 and CDR2 are SQVTM and ANQGSEA. V lost 0 bases and J 1 base, leaving 15 bases between the germline ends. In DNA, the CDR3 is TGCAGCGTTGAAGATGTGGGGGTTCGGGGGAACACTGAAGCTTTCTTT. Amino acid sequence: CSVEDVGVRGNTEAFF.

This clonotype was detected ten times or more. This chain joins TRBV7-9 and TRBJ2-7; D could derive from TRBD1 or TRBD2 (5 bases each). The germline gives CDR1 SEHNR, CDR2 FQNEAQ (reference sequence). The CDR3 has 15 amino acids. Trimming removed 5 bases from V and 1 base from J, with 15 bases in between. The CDR3 spells CASSPRDGSSYEQYV. The DNA of the CDR3 is TGTGCCAGCAGCCCCAGGGACGGGTCATCCTACGAGCAGTACGTC.

This clonotype occurred many times. This chain uses TRBV7-9 with TRBJ2-7, with TRBD1 matching 7 bases. Germline-derived CDR1 and CDR2 are SEHNR and FQNEAQ (reference sequence). V was clipped by 5 bases and J by 5 bases; unmatched bases: 6. The CDR3 has 13 amino acids. The CDR3: CASSPGGTHEQYV. CDR3 DNA: TGTGCCAGCAGCCCAGGGGGTACCCACGAGCAGTACGTC.

This clonotype was seen a handful of times. The chain combines TRBV12-3 or TRBV12-4 with TRBJ1-1; D possibly corresponds to TRBD1 (6 bases). Between the trimmed V and J ends, which lost 5 bases and 3 bases, there was a span of 16 bases. The CDR3 is 15 amino acids. The CDR3 reads CASSATDTGYTEAFF. CDR3 in DNA: TGTGCCAGCAGTGCCACCGACACAGGGTACACTGAAGCTTTCTTT.

This clonotype has only a few counts. V gene TRBV7-8 combines with J gene TRBJ2-7, with TRBD1 as a possible D gene (6 bases). The CDR3 contains 15 residues. The V gene's germline CDR1 is SGHVS and CDR2 FQNEAQ. V was pared by 1 base and J by 3 bases, with 13 bases between. CDR3 in amino acids: CASSLGDTGLYEQYV. As DNA, the CDR3 is TGTGCCAGCAGCTTAGGAGACACAGGGCTCTACGAGCAGTACGTC.

Many counts were recorded for this clonotype. V and J are TRBV24-1 and TRBJ2-2, with D hard to call. CDR3 length: 15 amino acids. From germline, CDR1 is KGHDR and CDR2 SFDVKD. V was trimmed by 0 bases and J by 2 bases, leaving 6 bases between them. The CDR3 bases are TGTGCCACCAGTGATTTGTCAGACAACACCGGGGAGCTGTTTTTT. Its translation: CATSDLSDNTGELFF.

A few counts support this clonotype. The CDR3 spells CASSLPGVFETQYF. The CDR3 DNA is TGTGCCAGCAGCTTGCCCGGGGTTTTCGAGACCCAGTACTTC. J is TRBJ2-5 and V is TRBV7-9; a weak D match, TRBD2 (5 bases). V lost 3 bases and J lost 5, with 13 bases in between. The CDR3 spans 14 residues. The germline gives CDR1 SEHNR, CDR2 FQNEAQ (reference sequence). The full variable domain, completed using reference TRBV7-9 and TRBJ2-5, is DTGVSQNPRHKITKRGQNVTFRCDPISEHNRLYWYRQTLGQGPEFLTYFQNEAQLEKSRLLSDRFSAERPKGSFSTLEIQRTEQGDSAMYLCASSLPGVFETQYFGPGTRLLVL.

There are a few counts of this clonotype. The chain is built from TRBV10-3 and TRBJ1-1; unclear D gene. Between the trimmed V and J ends, which lost 2 bases and 1 base, there was a span of 8 bases. The CDR3 has 14 amino acids. Germline loops: CDR1 ENHRY, CDR2 SYGVKD. The CDR3 is CAISETETNTEAFF. The CDR3 DNA follows: TGTGCCATCAGTGAGACGGAAACGAACACTGAAGCTTTCTTT.

This clonotype was recorded at least ten times. The CDR3 nucleotides read TGTGCCAGCAGCTTACGGGACTACGCGAAGTACGAGCAGTACTTC. Protein: CASSLRDYAKYEQYF. This chain links TRBV7-8 with TRBJ2-7; 7 bases match TRBD2. Per the germline V gene, CDR1 is SGHVS and CDR2 is FQNEAQ. This CDR3 is 15 amino acids long. V shed 2 bases, J shed 4 bases, and the junction held 8 bases outside the gene matches.

This clonotype has a handful of counts. The chain combines TRBV7-2 with TRBJ2-3, with D possibly being TRBD1 or TRBD2 (5 bases each). The CDR3 has 16 residues. V lost 1 base to trimming and J lost 6 bases, with 17 bases between them. Per germline, CDR1 SGHTA and CDR2 FQGNSA. The CDR3 DNA reads TGTGCCAGCAGCTTAGGGGTAGGCGGGCCAGGGGATACGCAGTATTTT. This codes for CASSLGVGGPGDTQYF.